The entry below gives a single TCR beta chain sequence along with its context. No antigen is known for it. For the second PCR, which ran for roughly 7 to 11 cycles, a sample-barcoded 5' primer and a J-beta primer mix were used. All cDNA molecules were each tagged by a template-switch adaptor with 12 random nucleotides. There were at least 2.5 million CDR3-containing paired-end reads obtained from each sample. TCRdb re-called the 5' RACE reads with MiXCR, one entry per CDR3 protein. The table lists about 900,000 distinct CDR3 sequences, around 48% of them singletons. V lost 1 base, J lost 5 bases, and 8 bases lay in between. The CDR3 sequence is 13 residues long. CDR1 and CDR2 (germline): SGHVS, FNYEAQ. The data belong to a study of blood T cells in healthy people across ages. Samples each had at least 5 micrograms of total RNA extracted. Study-wide results and limits: Percentage of naive T cells showed a strong correlation with TCR beta diversity.

The chain is built from TRBV7-6 and TRBJ1-2; D gene unclear. This clonotype was obtained from a man aged 30 to 45 in good health. Sequencing was performed on blood. The CDR3 protein is CASSLELYYGYTF. The CDR3 nucleotides are TGTGCCAGCAGCTTAGAGCTGTATTATGGCTACACCTTC.